A selection of T cell receptor beta chains follows, all from one sample in a study of shared clonotypes between healthy human individuals. Repertoires were generated with immunoSEQ multiplex PCR, while TCRdb's copy carries only in-frame clones and drops some. The sample has around 2.5 million clones, 93% seen once. The source material was naive CD4+ T cells from PBMCs. These receptors were taken from a man aged 18 to 35 in good health. Some clones in this sample may be carry-over from other donors' samples. The CDR3 runs from the conserved cysteine through the conserved F or W. Fields, in order: J gene, V gene, CDR3 length, clone size, D gene, CDR3 protein, CDR3 DNA. The D gene is left open where the match is weak. Part of the rows lack a size; the others show once, few, many or a class for expanded clones.

j_call: TRBJ1-2; v_call: TRBV28; cdr3_length: 16; clone_size: .; d_call: .; cdr3_aa: CASSLYPPTGIYGYTF; cdr3_nt: TGTGCCAGCAGTTTATATCCCCCGACTGGGATCTATGGCTACACCTTC
j_call: TRBJ1-2; v_call: TRBV9; cdr3_length: 13; clone_size: .; d_call: .; cdr3_aa: CASSSSPVLGYTF; cdr3_nt: TGTGCCAGCAGCTCCTCTCCCGTATTAGGCTACACCTTC
j_call: TRBJ2-3; v_call: TRBV28; cdr3_length: 18; clone_size: .; d_call: TRBD1; cdr3_aa: CASSSLWGQGDSTDTQYF; cdr3_nt: TGTGCCAGCAGTTCTCTGTGGGGACAGGGGGACAGCACAGATACGCAGTATTTT
j_call: TRBJ2-7; v_call: TRBV9; cdr3_length: 15; clone_size: once; d_call: .; cdr3_aa: CASSVGSYEAYEQYF; cdr3_nt: TGTGCCAGCAGCGTAGGCAGCTACGAGGCTTACGAGCAGTACTTC
j_call: TRBJ1-5; v_call: TRBV28; cdr3_length: 16; clone_size: .; d_call: .; cdr3_aa: CASSFWGRVSGEPQHF; cdr3_nt: TGTGCCAGCAGTTTCTGGGGCCGGGTTTCGGGGGAGCCCCAGCATTTT
j_call: TRBJ1-1; v_call: TRBV6-6; cdr3_length: 11; clone_size: .; d_call: .; cdr3_aa: CASNNGHQAFF; cdr3_nt: TGTGCCAGCAACAACGGACACCAAGCTTTCTTT
j_call: TRBJ2-7; v_call: TRBV28; cdr3_length: 13; clone_size: .; d_call: TRBD2; cdr3_aa: CASSPLRGDEQYF; cdr3_nt: TGTGCCAGCAGTCCCTTGCGGGGGGACGAGCAGTACTTC
j_call: TRBJ2-1; v_call: TRBV10-3; cdr3_length: 16; clone_size: .; d_call: TRBD1; cdr3_aa: CAISAGQGGDNNEQFF; cdr3_nt: TGTGCCATCAGTGCTGGACAGGGTGGGGACAACAATGAGCAGTTCTTC
j_call: TRBJ1-4; v_call: TRBV4-2; cdr3_length: 16; clone_size: .; d_call: .; cdr3_aa: CASSPDLDRKNEKLFF; cdr3_nt: TGTGCCAGCAGCCCAGACCTAGACAGGAAGAATGAAAAACTGTTTTTT
j_call: TRBJ2-1; v_call: TRBV4-1; cdr3_length: 15; clone_size: .; d_call: TRBD1; cdr3_aa: CASSQQGQSYNEQFF; cdr3_nt: TGCGCCAGCAGCCAACAGGGACAGTCCTACAATGAGCAGTTCTTC
j_call: TRBJ2-1; v_call: TRBV5-1; cdr3_length: 16; clone_size: once; d_call: TRBD2; cdr3_aa: CASSFLAASSYNEQFF; cdr3_nt: TGCGCCAGCAGCTTCCTAGCGGCGAGCTCCTACAATGAGCAGTTCTTC
j_call: TRBJ1-1; v_call: TRBV2; cdr3_length: 12; clone_size: few; d_call: TRBD1; cdr3_aa: CGRQGANTEAFF; cdr3_nt: TGTGGAAGGCAGGGGGCGAACACTGAAGCTTTCTTT
j_call: TRBJ2-7; v_call: TRBV6-5; cdr3_length: 15; clone_size: .; d_call: TRBD2; cdr3_aa: CASSSLAGVVYEQYF; cdr3_nt: TGTGCCAGCAGTTCGCTAGCGGGAGTTGTCTACGAGCAGTACTTC
j_call: TRBJ2-1; v_call: TRBV13; cdr3_length: 20; clone_size: .; d_call: TRBD2; cdr3_aa: CASSLQPAVTAGGVFYEQFF; cdr3_nt: TGTGCCAGCAGCCTACAACCCGCAGTCACGGCGGGAGGAGTTTTCTATGAGCAGTTCTTC
j_call: TRBJ1-1; v_call: TRBV10-2; cdr3_length: 15; clone_size: .; d_call: .; cdr3_aa: CASSEAGVANTEAFF; cdr3_nt: TGCGCCAGCAGTGAGGCAGGGGTAGCGAACACTGAAGCTTTCTTT
j_call: TRBJ2-7; v_call: TRBV5-1; cdr3_length: 14; clone_size: once; d_call: TRBD1; cdr3_aa: CASSSSGQGYEQYF; cdr3_nt: TGCGCCAGCAGCTCCTCGGGACAGGGGTACGAGCAGTACTTC
j_call: TRBJ2-7; v_call: TRBV7-2; cdr3_length: 16; clone_size: .; d_call: TRBD1; cdr3_aa: CASSLRVQGSSYEQYF; cdr3_nt: TGTGCCAGCAGCCTGAGGGTACAGGGGAGCTCCTACGAGCAGTACTTC
j_call: TRBJ1-4; v_call: TRBV11-2; cdr3_length: 18; clone_size: .; d_call: .; cdr3_aa: CASSLDLRQPATNEKLFF; cdr3_nt: TGTGCCAGCAGCTTAGATCTCCGGCAGCCTGCAACTAATGAAAAACTGTTTTTT
j_call: TRBJ2-7; v_call: TRBV28; cdr3_length: 15; clone_size: .; d_call: .; cdr3_aa: CASSLSVVWGYEQYF; cdr3_nt: TGTGCCAGCAGTTTATCGGTAGTGTGGGGCTACGAGCAGTACTTC
j_call: TRBJ2-6; v_call: TRBV5-1; cdr3_length: 13; clone_size: .; d_call: TRBD1; cdr3_aa: CASSLGDRDVLTF; cdr3_nt: TGCGCCAGCAGCTTGGGGGACAGGGACGTCCTGACTTTC
j_call: TRBJ2-7; v_call: TRBV30; cdr3_length: 11; clone_size: .; d_call: .; cdr3_aa: CAWSSPYEQYF; cdr3_nt: TGTGCCTGGAGCTCCCCCTACGAGCAGTACTTC
j_call: TRBJ2-7; v_call: TRBV19; cdr3_length: 9; clone_size: .; d_call: .; cdr3_aa: CANTGALPF; cdr3_nt: TGTGCCAATACAGGTGCCCTCCCTTTC
j_call: TRBJ2-7; v_call: TRBV19; cdr3_length: 15; clone_size: .; d_call: TRBD1; cdr3_aa: CASSTPGTGRYEQYF; cdr3_nt: TGTGCCAGTAGTACGCCCGGGACAGGAAGATACGAGCAGTACTTC
j_call: TRBJ2-1; v_call: TRBV5-1; cdr3_length: 17; clone_size: .; d_call: .; cdr3_aa: CASSLVGPGPLLNEQFF; cdr3_nt: TGCGCCAGCAGCTTGGTGGGTCCGGGGCCGCTCCTCAATGAGCAGTTCTTC
j_call: TRBJ2-1; v_call: TRBV29-1; cdr3_length: 14; clone_size: .; d_call: .; cdr3_aa: CSVERQPRDNEQFF; cdr3_nt: TGCAGCGTTGAGAGGCAGCCTAGGGACAATGAGCAGTTCTTC
j_call: TRBJ1-5; v_call: TRBV5-1; cdr3_length: 14; clone_size: once; d_call: .; cdr3_aa: CASSLVSGGQPQHF; cdr3_nt: TGCGCCAGCAGCTTGGTGTCGGGAGGTCAGCCCCAGCATTTT
j_call: TRBJ1-6; v_call: TRBV2; cdr3_length: 18; clone_size: once; d_call: .; cdr3_aa: CASSESTHLSSYNSPLHF; cdr3_nt: TGTGCCAGCAGTGAGTCAACTCACCTGAGCTCCTATAATTCACCCCTCCACTTT
j_call: TRBJ1-2; v_call: TRBV28; cdr3_length: 15; clone_size: once; d_call: .; cdr3_aa: CASSFGRIVNYGYTF; cdr3_nt: TGTGCCAGCAGTTTTGGGCGGATTGTTAACTATGGCTACACCTTC
j_call: TRBJ2-3; v_call: TRBV28; cdr3_length: 14; clone_size: .; d_call: .; cdr3_aa: CASSSKGGTDTQYF; cdr3_nt: TGTGCCAGCAGCTCCAAGGGCGGCACAGATACGCAGTATTTT
j_call: TRBJ2-1; v_call: TRBV5-4; cdr3_length: 15; clone_size: .; d_call: TRBD2; cdr3_aa: CASSLFIGRDNEQFF; cdr3_nt: TGTGCCAGCAGCTTGTTTATCGGGAGGGATAATGAGCAGTTCTTC
j_call: TRBJ2-7; v_call: TRBV28; cdr3_length: 12; clone_size: .; d_call: TRBD2; cdr3_aa: CASSPPGGGQYF; cdr3_nt: TGTGCCAGCAGCCCCCCCGGGGGGGGGCAGTACTTC
j_call: TRBJ1-5; v_call: TRBV6-5; cdr3_length: 15; clone_size: .; d_call: TRBD1; cdr3_aa: CASRLTGGGNQPQHF; cdr3_nt: TGTGCCAGCAGGTTGACAGGGGGTGGCAATCAGCCCCAGCATTTT
j_call: TRBJ2-7; v_call: TRBV5-1; cdr3_length: 16; clone_size: .; d_call: TRBD1; cdr3_aa: CASSRGTGTTTYEQYF; cdr3_nt: TGCGCCAGCAGCCGAGGGACAGGGACGACAACCTACGAGCAGTACTTC
j_call: TRBJ2-2; v_call: TRBV5-1; cdr3_length: 16; clone_size: few; d_call: .; cdr3_aa: CASSLAAMGNTGELFF; cdr3_nt: TGCGCCAGCAGCTTGGCGGCGATGGGGAACACCGGGGAGCTGTTTTTT
j_call: TRBJ2-3; v_call: TRBV7-6; cdr3_length: 15; clone_size: once; d_call: TRBD1; cdr3_aa: CASSSRDRGSDTQYF; cdr3_nt: TGTGCCAGCAGCTCCCGGGACAGGGGGTCGGATACGCAGTATTTT
j_call: TRBJ1-5; v_call: TRBV28; cdr3_length: 13; clone_size: .; d_call: .; cdr3_aa: CASSLPRDQPQHF; cdr3_nt: TGTGCCAGCAGTTTACCCAGGGATCAGCCCCAGCATTTT
j_call: TRBJ1-2; v_call: TRBV25-1; cdr3_length: 12; clone_size: few; d_call: .; cdr3_aa: CASSEYVDGYTF; cdr3_nt: TGTGCCAGCAGTGAATATGTGGATGGCTACACCTTC
j_call: TRBJ1-5; v_call: TRBV11-2; cdr3_length: 13; clone_size: once; d_call: .; cdr3_aa: CASSLDTDQPQHF; cdr3_nt: TGTGCCAGCAGCTTAGATACGGATCAGCCCCAGCATTTT
j_call: TRBJ2-2; v_call: TRBV5-1; cdr3_length: 15; clone_size: .; d_call: .; cdr3_aa: CASRRDIYNTGELFF; cdr3_nt: TGCGCCAGCAGACGGGACATCTATAACACCGGGGAGCTGTTTTTT
j_call: TRBJ2-1; v_call: TRBV6-5; cdr3_length: 15; clone_size: .; d_call: TRBD2; cdr3_aa: CASTPAGGPYNEQFF; cdr3_nt: TGTGCCAGCACCCCAGCGGGAGGTCCCTACAATGAGCAGTTCTTC
j_call: TRBJ2-2; v_call: TRBV4-3; cdr3_length: 16; clone_size: .; d_call: TRBD1; cdr3_aa: CASSQVTGVNTGELFF; cdr3_nt: TGCGCCAGCAGCCAAGTAACAGGGGTGAACACCGGGGAGCTGTTTTTT
j_call: TRBJ1-1; v_call: TRBV11-2; cdr3_length: 14; clone_size: .; d_call: .; cdr3_aa: CASSLTPGDTEAFF; cdr3_nt: TGTGCCAGCAGCTTGACTCCGGGTGACACTGAAGCTTTCTTT
j_call: TRBJ2-6; v_call: TRBV4-1; cdr3_length: 15; clone_size: few; d_call: .; cdr3_aa: CASSQQGAGANVLTF; cdr3_nt: TGCGCCAGCAGCCAACAGGGAGCTGGGGCCAACGTCCTGACTTTC
j_call: TRBJ2-7; v_call: TRBV4-1; cdr3_length: 15; clone_size: .; d_call: .; cdr3_aa: CASSQAPTATYEQYF; cdr3_nt: TGCGCCAGCAGCCAAGCTCCGACAGCTACCTACGAGCAGTACTTC
j_call: TRBJ2-3; v_call: TRBV11-2; cdr3_length: 14; clone_size: .; d_call: TRBD2; cdr3_aa: CAAQATSSTDTQYF; cdr3_nt: TGTGCCGCCCAAGCGACTAGCAGCACAGATACGCAGTATTTT
j_call: TRBJ2-1; v_call: TRBV28; cdr3_length: 16; clone_size: .; d_call: .; cdr3_aa: CASCTLQARVYNEQFF; cdr3_nt: TGTGCCAGCTGCACACTTCAGGCTAGAGTATACAATGAGCAGTTCTTC
j_call: TRBJ2-7; v_call: TRBV5-1; cdr3_length: 13; clone_size: .; d_call: TRBD2; cdr3_aa: CASSTGLGYEQYF; cdr3_nt: TGCGCCAGCAGCACGGGACTAGGCTACGAGCAGTACTTC
j_call: TRBJ1-4; v_call: TRBV6-1; cdr3_length: 16; clone_size: .; d_call: TRBD1; cdr3_aa: CASSEAWDREGEKLFF; cdr3_nt: TGTGCCAGCAGTGAAGCGTGGGACAGGGAGGGGGAAAAACTGTTTTTT
j_call: TRBJ1-4; v_call: TRBV5-1; cdr3_length: 14; clone_size: .; d_call: .; cdr3_aa: CASTPGWLGEKLFF; cdr3_nt: TGCGCCAGCACCCCGGGGTGGTTGGGAGAAAAACTGTTTTTT
j_call: TRBJ2-1; v_call: TRBV27; cdr3_length: 13; clone_size: .; d_call: .; cdr3_aa: CASSRVTYNEQFF; cdr3_nt: TGTGCCAGCAGCCGGGTCACCTACAATGAGCAGTTCTTC
j_call: TRBJ2-1; v_call: TRBV9; cdr3_length: 16; clone_size: .; d_call: .; cdr3_aa: CASSAWALFRGNEQFF; cdr3_nt: TGTGCCAGCAGCGCCTGGGCACTGTTCAGGGGCAATGAGCAGTTCTTC
j_call: TRBJ2-4; v_call: TRBV27; cdr3_length: 16; clone_size: .; d_call: TRBD2; cdr3_aa: CASSLERGRAKNIQYF; cdr3_nt: TGTGCCAGCAGTTTAGAGCGGGGACGGGCCAAAAACATTCAGTACTTC
j_call: TRBJ2-2; v_call: TRBV7-3; cdr3_length: 13; clone_size: .; d_call: .; cdr3_aa: CASSPRLTGELFF; cdr3_nt: TGTGCCAGCAGCCCCCGCCTTACCGGGGAGCTGTTTTTT
j_call: TRBJ2-3; v_call: TRBV7-8; cdr3_length: 12; clone_size: .; d_call: .; cdr3_aa: CASSLEADTQYF; cdr3_nt: TGTGCCAGCAGCTTAGAAGCCGATACGCAGTATTTT
j_call: TRBJ2-7; v_call: TRBV27; cdr3_length: 16; clone_size: .; d_call: .; cdr3_aa: CASSPTPVLLPYEQYF; cdr3_nt: TGTGCCAGCAGCCCGACCCCGGTACTACTACCCTACGAGCAGTACTTC
j_call: TRBJ1-2; v_call: TRBV5-1; cdr3_length: 14; clone_size: .; d_call: .; cdr3_aa: CASSLGQVGVGYTF; cdr3_nt: TGCGCCAGCAGCTTGGGGCAGGTCGGCGTCGGCTACACCTTC
j_call: TRBJ2-5; v_call: TRBV6-5; cdr3_length: 15; clone_size: .; d_call: .; cdr3_aa: CASSYSFGQPGTQYF; cdr3_nt: TGTGCCAGCAGTTACTCGTTCGGCCAACCCGGGACCCAGTACTTC